This T cell receptor beta chain originates from a study of graft-versus-host responses after intestinal transplantation. Study-level findings and limits: Individuals carrying graft-donor T cell macrochimerism showed high graft-versus-host to host-versus-graft clonal ratios in allografts. GvH clonotypes were identified within recipient marrow, with a subset emerging first in ileum or blood.

Data came from immunoSEQ multiplex PCR; TCRdb stores just in-frame clones and leaves some out. The table has some 130,000 clones, 90% to 95% seen once. This clone has only one observation. The antigen remains unidentified. The CDR3 has 14 amino acids. V was shortened by 11 bases and J by 0 bases, with 17 bases between the two germline ends. Per germline, CDR1 MNHEY and CDR2 SVGAGI. The chain carries TRBV6-5 and TRBJ2-7; the D call may be TRBD1 or TRBD2 (5 bases each). Here the sequenced sample was unstimulated CD4+ T cells sorted from spleen or lymph node cells, taken before intestinal transplant. This sequence originates from a human donor who received an intestinal transplant. The CDR3 DNA sequence: TGTGCCTCGCGCCGGGGCAGGTCCTCCTACGAGCAGTACTTC. This sequence encodes CASRRGRSSYEQYF.